This T cell receptor beta chain was recorded in a study of Ad26.COV2.S vaccination and SARS-CoV-2 variants. This clone came up once. Antigen: not known. CDR3 length equals 15 residues. The germline V gene has CDR1 LNHDA and CDR2 SQIVND (reference sequence). V was clipped by 5 bases and J by 0 bases, with 10 bases between them. Method: immunoSEQ multiplex PCR; TCRdb's copy keeps in-frame clones and lacks some. The data show approximately 150,000 clones, with roughly 88% seen just once and 4.5% to 6% held by the top ten. The study's findings and limits: There was a possibility that the TCR breadth and depth analyses underestimated total T cell responses. It was found that vaccine and placebo recipients had similar non-spike TCR breadth. Substantial response breadth was reportedly seen for spike-specific CD8+ and CD4+ T cells after vaccination.

Sequencing used peripheral blood, obtained after recovery from COVID-19. The chain combines TRBV19 with TRBJ1-4; D uncertain. This clonotype was obtained from a human donor who had recovered from COVID-19. CDR3 sequence: CASSPTATTNEKLFF. DNA of the CDR3: TGTGCCAGTAGTCCGACCGCTACAACTAATGAAAAACTGTTTTTT.